Shown below are 17 T cell receptor beta chains from a single sample sequenced in a study of blood T cell repertoires in COVID-19. Data came from immunoSEQ multiplex PCR; TCRdb stores just in-frame clones and leaves some out. The table has 130,000 to 150,000 clones, 87% seen once; the top ten hold under 9%. Material for sequencing was peripheral blood. The receptor source for this set is a woman in her fifties or sixties with active or convalescent COVID-19.

The CDR3 sequence: CASSYGGRALDEQYF. The CDR3 nucleotides are TGTGCCAGCAGCTACGGCGGGAGGGCCCTCGACGAGCAGTACTTC. This chain uses TRBV11-2 with TRBJ2-7; TRBD2 aligns across 9 bases. The CDR3 is made up of 15 amino acids. J lost 5 bases, V lost 4 bases, and 9 bases had no gene match. From germline, CDR1 is SGHAT and CDR2 FQNNGV. Drawing the rest from reference TRBV11-2 and TRBJ2-7, the complete variable domain is EAGVAQSPRYKIIEKRQSVAFWCNPISGHATLYWYQQILGQGPKLLIQFQNNGVVDDSQLPKDRFSAERLKGVDSTLKIQPAKLEDSAVYLCASSYGGRALDEQYFGPGTRLTVT.

This chain links TRBV7-2 with TRBJ2-1, with 7 nucleotides matching TRBD1. Germline V gives CDR1 SGHTA, CDR2 FQGNSA. Trimming removed 4 bases from V and 6 bases from J; junction bases left unmatched: 6. The CDR3 covers 14 residues. In nucleotides, the CDR3 is TGTGCCAGCAGCTCTCACAGGGGCTCCAATGAGCAGTTCTTC. Protein: CASSSHRGSNEQFF.

The chain is built from TRBV27 and TRBJ1-2, with no clear D. Germline V gene lookup returns CDR1 MNHEY and CDR2 SMNVEV (reference sequence). The CDR3 spans 12 residues. V lost 4 bases and J lost 9, with 12 bases in between. CDR3 region: CASSSTQESYTF. Written as DNA, the CDR3 is TGTGCCAGCAGTTCCACCCAGGAAAGCTACACCTTC.

This clone was seen just once. The chain joins TRBV7-2 to TRBJ2-2; possibly TRBD2 for D (5 bases). V was clipped by 1 base and J by 6 bases, with 15 bases between them. The CDR3 extends over 16 amino acids. Germline loops: CDR1 SGHTA, CDR2 FQGNSA. This CDR3 is CASSLVPSFTAGELFF. Written as DNA, the CDR3 is TGTGCCAGCAGCTTAGTTCCTAGCTTCACGGCCGGGGAGCTGTTTTTT. The variable domain in full, completed from reference TRBV7-2 and TRBJ2-2, reads GAGVSQSPSNKVTEKGKDVELRCDPISGHTALYWYRQSLGQGLEFLIYFQGNSAPDKSGLPSDRFSAERTGGSVSTLTIQRTQQEDSAVYLCASSLVPSFTAGELFFGEGSRLTVL.

V usage is TRBV27 and J usage is TRBJ1-5; possible D gene TRBD1, 5 bases. The germline CDR1 and CDR2 sequences are MNHEY and SMNVEV (reference sequence). This CDR3 is 17 amino acids long. Trimming took off 0 bases at V and 0 bases at J, with 12 bases between the two ends. The CDR3 here is CASSLSTGGGSNQPQHF. The CDR3 region has the DNA TGTGCCAGCAGTTTATCCACAGGCGGGGGTAGCAATCAGCCCCAGCATTTT.

V and J are TRBV6-5 and TRBJ1-5; D is ambiguous. The CDR3 is 16 amino acids. Between the trimmed V and J ends, which lost 0 bases and 6 bases, there was a span of 15 bases. Germline V CDR1 and CDR2: MNHEY, SVGAGI. The CDR3 DNA is TGTGCCAGCAGTTACTCAAGAAGCGGAGGAGGTCAGCCCCAGCATTTT. Translating gives CASSYSRSGGGQPQHF.

The chain recombines TRBV7-2 with TRBJ1-2; D is undetermined. Trimming pared 4 bases from V and 6 bases from J, leaving 12 bases between. The CDR3 spans 13 residues. CDR1 is SGHTA and CDR2 is FQGNSA in the germline V gene. The CDR3 reads CASSSLLFNGYTF. CDR3 DNA sequence: TGTGCCAGCAGCTCCCTCCTCTTTAATGGCTACACCTTC.

Here the CDR3 DNA reads TGTGCCAGCAGTTTAAGCCGTCGGCTAGCGGCCTCCACGGATACGCAGTATTTT. It yields the protein CASSLSRRLAASTDTQYF. The chain recombines TRBV27 with TRBJ2-3; 7 bases are shared with TRBD2. CDR1 is MNHEY, CDR2 SMNVEV, per germline (reference sequence). This CDR3 has 18 amino acids. The J segment lost 6 bases and the V segment lost 2 bases, leaving 17 bases of the junction unmatched.

The chain combines TRBV5-1 with TRBJ2-7; a possible D gene is TRBD1 (5 bases). V lost 3 bases, J lost 0 bases, and 13 bases lay in between. The CDR3 contains 15 residues. Germline lookup yields CDR1 SGHRS and CDR2 YFSETQ. In nucleotides, the CDR3 is TGCGCCAGCAGCTACGACAGTGCTGACTCCTACGAGCAGTACTTC. Amino acid sequence: CASSYDSADSYEQYF.

The chain is built from TRBV27 and TRBJ2-2, with 7 bases identical to TRBD1. The CDR3 loop spans 18 amino acids. The germline V gene encodes CDR1 MNHEY and CDR2 SMNVEV (reference sequence). After removal of 5 bases from V and 6 bases from J, the junction contained 18 bases not matched to a gene. The CDR3 loop reads CASSRKSRDAQGAGELFF. In DNA form, the CDR3 reads TGTGCCAGCAGTAGAAAATCCCGGGACGCGCAGGGGGCCGGGGAGCTGTTTTTT.

The chain has TRBV7-9 and TRBJ2-1, with 12 bases identical to TRBD2. This CDR3 is built from 15 residues. The V segment lost 1 base and the J segment 6 bases; nucleotides outside the gene matches: 1. Germline values: CDR1 SEHNR, CDR2 FQNEAQ (reference sequence). CDR3 region: CASSLVTSGSNEQFF. The CDR3 DNA follows: TGTGCCAGCAGCTTAGTGACTAGCGGGAGCAATGAGCAGTTCTTC. Supplemented by reference TRBV7-9 and TRBJ2-1, the full variable domain reads DTGVSQNPRHKITKRGQNVTFRCDPISEHNRLYWYRQTLGQGPEFLTYFQNEAQLEKSRLLSDRFSAERPKGSFSTLEIQRTEQGDSAMYLCASSLVTSGSNEQFFGPGTRLTVL.

V is TRBV7-2 and J is TRBJ1-1, with D unresolved. Trimming cost V 5 bases and J 3 bases, with 19 bases left between them. The CDR3 is 16 amino acids. Germline V lookup: CDR1 SGHTA, CDR2 FQGNSA. The CDR3 coding sequence is TGTGCCAGCAGCCCCCGCCTATTAGCATGGGACACTGAAGCTTTCTTT. The encoded protein is CASSPRLLAWDTEAFF.

This clone was found once. CDR3 amino acids: CASSPGTSGGDSSYEQYF. The CDR3 DNA reads as TGTGCCAGCAGTCCCGGGACTAGCGGGGGGGATAGCTCCTACGAGCAGTACTTC. V and J are TRBV7-9 and TRBJ2-7, with 16 bases aligning to TRBD2. The CDR3 extends over 18 amino acids. Per the germline V gene, CDR1 is SEHNR and CDR2 is FQNEAQ (reference sequence). V was pared by 6 bases and J by 0 bases, with 8 bases of the junction left unmatched.

This clone was recorded once. The V gene is TRBV28, the J gene TRBJ1-6, with D possibly matching TRBD1 (6 bases). The V gene lost 4 bases and the J gene lost 5 bases, with 21 bases spanning the gap. CDR3 length: 18 amino acids. The germline V gene has CDR1 MDHEN and CDR2 SYDVKM. CDR3 residues: CASSSTIYRDKNNSPLHF. In nucleotides, the CDR3 is TGTGCCAGCAGTTCCACCATATACCGGGACAAAAATAATTCACCCCTCCACTTT.

This clone was counted once. The genes are TRBV27 and TRBJ2-1; D is undetermined. This CDR3 spans 12 amino acids. V dropped 6 bases and J dropped 0 bases, with 3 bases sitting between them. Germline assignment: CDR1 MNHEY and CDR2 SMNVEV (reference sequence). Here the CDR3 DNA reads TGTGCCAGCAGCGGCTCCTACAATGAGCAGTTCTTC. The encoded protein is CASSGSYNEQFF.

The chain links TRBV28 to TRBJ1-1, with a weak D call TRBD1 (6 bases). The CDR3 runs 19 residues. V lost 5 bases to trimming and J lost 1 base, with 26 bases between them. The germline V gene has CDR1 MDHEN and CDR2 SYDVKM. Written as DNA, the CDR3 is TGTGCCAGCAGTGCGGGTCGGGGCAGGGGTTATCGGAGGAACACTGAAGCTTTCTTT. It encodes CASSAGRGRGYRRNTEAFF. Based on the CDR3 plus reference TRBV28 and TRBJ1-1, the full variable domain is DVKVTQSSRYLVKRTGEKVFLECVQDMDHENMFWYRQDPGLGLRLIYFSYDVKMKEKGDIPEGYSVSREKKERFSLILESASTNQTSMYLCASSAGRGRGYRRNTEAFFGQGTRLTVV.

J is TRBJ1-1 and V is TRBV5-1, with 8 nucleotides matching TRBD1. Germline CDR1 and CDR2: SGHRS and YFSETQ. The CDR3 has 13 residues. Trimming at V came to 7 bases and at J to 5 bases, leaving 7 bases not matched to a gene. CDR3 in amino acids: CASHLQGGTEAFF. The CDR3 region has the DNA TGCGCCAGCCACCTACAGGGGGGAACTGAAGCTTTCTTT.